One and the same sample provided the 15 T cell receptor beta chains below, sequenced in a study of shared clonotypes between healthy human individuals. Sequencing was performed with immunoSEQ multiplex PCR; in TCRdb, only in-frame clones are kept and a portion is missing. The table has roughly 2.5 million clones, approximately 94% seen once. The sequenced sample was naive CD4+ T cells sorted from blood. Subset here: CD45RA+ positively selected. Receptor source: a man aged 18 to 35 in good health.

A remark on this clone: The same CDR3 also results from other DNA sequences found in this sample. J is TRBJ2-7 and V is TRBV5-1; 8 positions match TRBD2. Trimming cost V 1 base and J 4 bases; bases outside gene matches: 4. The CDR3 loop spans 14 amino acids. Germline V gene lookup returns CDR1 SGHRS and CDR2 YFSETQ. The CDR3 DNA reads TGCGCCAGCAGCTTGAGCGGGAGTGGGTACGAGCAGTACTTC. Its protein product is CASSLSGSGYEQYF.

In nucleotides, the CDR3 is TGTGCCAGCAGGGCGGGGGCGAGGACTGAAGCTTTCTTT. This translates into CASRAGARTEAFF. The chain couples TRBV6-6 to TRBJ1-1; tentatively, D is TRBD1 (6 bases). Germline values: CDR1 MNHNY, CDR2 SVGAGI (reference sequence). V was pared by 6 bases and J by 5 bases, with 13 bases between. The CDR3 is made up of 13 amino acids.

For this clone: This same CDR3 is encoded by further DNA sequences in the sample. As DNA, the CDR3 is TGTGCCAGCAGCGTAGCCGGGGAGGGCTACGAGCAGTACTTC. Encoded protein: CASSVAGEGYEQYF. V usage is TRBV9 and J usage is TRBJ2-7; 7 positions agree with TRBD2. V trimming: 0 bases; J trimming: 3 bases; junction bases outside the gene matches: 3. CDR1 SGDLS and CDR2 YYNGEE come from the germline V gene. This CDR3 is 14 amino acids long.

The chain joins TRBV19 to TRBJ2-2, with TRBD1 matching 7 bases. Germline V gene data show CDR1 as LNHDA and CDR2 as SQIVND (reference sequence). J gave up 8 bases and V 6 bases, and 0 bases lay outside the gene matches. This CDR3 is 11 amino acids long. CDR3 nucleotide sequence: TGTGCCAGTAGGGACAGGGGGGAGCTGTTTTTT. Protein product: CASRDRGELFF.

The chain links TRBV27 to TRBJ1-1; a possible D gene is TRBD1 (6 bases). Trimming removed 4 bases from V and 7 bases from J, with 25 bases in between. The CDR3 runs to 17 residues. CDR1 is MNHEY and CDR2 is SMNVEV in the germline V gene (reference sequence). CDR3 nucleotide sequence: TGTGCCAGCAGTTCCGGCCATCGCCTTGGGGGCTCCAGTGAAGCTTTCTTT. Its translation: CASSSGHRLGGSSEAFF.

This clone occurred a few times. The rearrangement joins TRBV19 to TRBJ1-4; TRBD1 agrees at 7 bases. Looked up from germline, CDR1 is LNHDA and CDR2 is SQIVND (reference sequence). The CDR3 spans 13 residues. After removal of 9 bases from V and 4 bases from J, the junction contained 5 bases not matched to a gene. The chain's CDR3 is CASSGQFNEKLFF. DNA for the CDR3: TGTGCCAGCTCGGGACAGTTTAATGAAAAACTGTTTTTT.

V is TRBV9 and J is TRBJ1-1; D is unclear. V was cut by 4 bases and J by 3 bases, with 13 bases left in between. The germline V gene has CDR1 SGDLS and CDR2 YYNGEE. The length of the CDR3 is 14 residues. For the CDR3, the DNA is TGTGCCAGCAGCCCCACGGAAAGGGACACTGAAGCTTTCTTT. This translates into CASSPTERDTEAFF.

A word on this clone: Distinct nucleotide sequences in the sample also encode this CDR3. The chain joins TRBV15 to TRBJ2-3, with TRBD2 matching over 7 bases. V lost 1 base and J lost 5; bases outside the gene matches: 3. The CDR3 covers 14 residues. CDR1 and CDR2 (germline): LNHNV, YYDKDF (reference sequence). CDR3 amino acids: CATSRGGGGDTQYF. CDR3 bases: TGTGCCACCAGCAGAGGCGGGGGTGGAGATACGCAGTATTTT.

The chain combines TRBV9 with TRBJ2-1; TRBD1 matches 7 bases. CDR1 and CDR2 from the germline V gene are SGDLS and YYNGEE. V trimming: 0 bases; J trimming: 4 bases; junction bases outside the gene matches: 7. CDR3 length equals 16 residues. CDR3 in amino acids: CASSVEARGIYNEQFF. The CDR3 DNA reads as TGTGCCAGCAGCGTAGAGGCCAGGGGGATATACAATGAGCAGTTCTTC. Combining the CDR3 with reference TRBV9 and TRBJ2-1 gives the whole variable domain DSGVTQTPKHLITATGQRVTLRCSPRSGDLSVYWYQQSLDQGLQFLIQYYNGEERAKGNILERFSAQQFPDLHSELNLSSLELGDSALYFCASSVEARGIYNEQFFGPGTRLTVL.

The V call is TRBV11-2, the J call TRBJ1-1; no clear D gene. V lost 3 bases to trimming and J lost 4 bases, with 9 bases between them. This CDR3 comprises 13 residues. Germline CDR1 reads SGHAT; CDR2 reads FQNNGV. This CDR3 is CASSFISGTEAFF. CDR3 coding DNA: TGTGCCAGCAGCTTCATCAGTGGCACTGAAGCTTTCTTT. Looking up the rest from reference TRBV11-2 and TRBJ1-1 gives the full variable domain: EAGVAQSPRYKIIEKRQSVAFWCNPISGHATLYWYQQILGQGPKLLIQFQNNGVVDDSQLPKDRFSAERLKGVDSTLKIQPAKLEDSAVYLCASSFISGTEAFFGQGTRLTVV.

V usage is TRBV13 and J usage is TRBJ2-2; TRBD1 matches at 7 bases. In germline, CDR1 is PRHDT, CDR2 FYEKMQ (reference sequence). Unmatched junction bases numbered 3, after V lost 5 bases and J lost 0 bases. The CDR3 sequence is 15 residues long. The DNA of the CDR3 is TGTGCCAGCAGCCGAGGGGGCGCGAACACCGGGGAGCTGTTTTTT. Translation: CASSRGGANTGELFF.

The rearrangement links TRBV18 to TRBJ1-5, with D hard to call. Looked up from germline, CDR1 is KGHSH and CDR2 is LQKENI. The CDR3 totals 15 residues. Trimming left V 5 bases short and J 0 bases short, with 11 bases between. The CDR3 here is CASSSAGSSNQPQHF. DNA of the CDR3: TGTGCCAGCTCATCCGCCGGATCTAGCAATCAGCCCCAGCATTTT.

This sequence joins TRBV19 and TRBJ2-6, with D perhaps assigned TRBD1 or TRBD2 (5 bases each). V lost 8 bases, J lost 0 bases, and 11 bases lay in between. The germline V gene has CDR1 LNHDA and CDR2 SQIVND (reference sequence). There are 15 residues in the CDR3. The CDR3 coding sequence is TGTGCCAGTGGGGGACGGAGCTCTGGGGCCAACGTCCTGACTTTC. It yields the protein CASGGRSSGANVLTF.

This chain joins TRBV25-1 and TRBJ1-5; 7 bases agree with TRBD1. Germline V gene lookup returns CDR1 MGHDK and CDR2 SYGVNS. The V segment lost 3 bases and the J segment 4 bases; nucleotides outside the gene matches: 6. CDR3 length: 15 residues. This CDR3 is CASSEAGGRNQPQHF. CDR3 nucleotide sequence: TGTGCCAGCAGTGAGGCAGGGGGTAGAAATCAGCCCCAGCATTTT.

This chain connects TRBV7-2 to TRBJ2-7, with 7 positions matching TRBD2. Germline V gene sequence: CDR1 SGHTA, CDR2 FQGNSA. The length of the CDR3 is 15 residues. V trimming: 1 base; J trimming: 2 bases; junction bases outside the gene matches: 5. In nucleotides, the CDR3 is TGTGCCAGCAGCTTAGGGCGGGGGAACACCTACGAGCAGTACTTC. The encoded protein is CASSLGRGNTYEQYF.